The 31 T cell receptor beta chains below were found in one sample sequenced in a study of T cells in Graves' hyperthyroidism and ophthalmopathy (dated by TCRdb to between 2018 and 2021). Libraries came from multiplex PCR. The sequencing machine was an Illumina HiSeq 2000. The TCR beta CDR3 regions were amplified from the RNA transcripts. The first round of RT-PCR for the TCR CDR3 was performed with the HTBI primer set and the Qiagen OneStep RT-PCR kit. The public sequencing data were trimmed at Q25 with fastp and processed into clonotypes with MiXCR by TCRdb, which kept only in-frame beta chains. Rows merge per CDR3 protein into single entries with the most common DNA and genes. The sample table holds under 350,000 distinct CDR3 sequences, of which 10% to 15% were seen once. Almost 8% of the sample is held by the ten biggest clonotypes. The sample consisted of blood. These receptors were taken from a woman aged 30 to 39 with Graves' hyperthyroidism that later progressed to Graves' ophthalmopathy.

This clonotype came up a few times. The chain links TRBV9 to TRBJ1-5; tentatively, D is TRBD1 (6 bases). The germline gives CDR1 SGDLS, CDR2 YYNGEE. The CDR3 is 14 amino acids. V gave up 2 bases and J gave up 6 bases, with 12 bases separating them. DNA of the CDR3: TGTGCCAGCAGCGTCGGGGGGGGCGGTCAGCCCCAGCATTTT. Amino acids: CASSVGGGGQPQHF.

This clonotype has a count of ten or more. The gene calls are TRBV28 and TRBJ2-3; TRBD2 matches 9 bases. The germline V gene has CDR1 MDHEN and CDR2 SYDVKM. V lost 10 bases to trimming and J lost 1 base; unmatched junction nucleotides: 15. This CDR3 has 17 residues. The CDR3 loop is CATSWGNSGSGTDTQYF. DNA of the CDR3: TGTGCCACCTCTTGGGGGAATAGCGGGAGTGGCACAGATACGCAGTATTTT.

This clonotype showed up many times. The rearrangement links TRBV7-9 to TRBJ2-1; 11 bases are shared with TRBD2. CDR3 size: 14 residues. Unmatched junction bases numbered 8, after V lost 8 bases and J lost 8 bases. Per germline, CDR1 SEHNR and CDR2 FQNEAQ (reference sequence). CDR3 bases: TGTGCCAGCGGCAGACTAGCGGGGATGGATGAGCAGTTCTTC. Its translation: CASGRLAGMDEQFF.

With regard to this clonotype: One base away lies a much larger clone, so this may be a sequencing read error. The chain is built from TRBV18 and TRBJ2-6; D gene uncertain. V was clipped by 8 bases and J by 0 bases, with 17 bases between them. This CDR3 spans 17 amino acids. Germline values: CDR1 KGHSH, CDR2 LQKENI. The CDR3 spells CASPLFSRSSGANVLTF. The CDR3 coding sequence is TGTGCCAGCCCACTATTCAGTAGGAGCTCTGGGGCCAACGTCCTGACTTTC.

The sample holds a few counts of this clonotype. V gene TRBV3-1 combines with J gene TRBJ1-2; 8 nucleotides line up with TRBD1. This CDR3 region has 14 residues. Germline-derived CDR1 and CDR2 are LGHDT and YNNKEL (reference sequence). The trim removed 0 bases at V and 4 bases at J, leaving 1 base unmatched. CDR3 in amino acids: CASSQDQGAYGYTF. CDR3 DNA sequence: TGTGCCAGCAGCCAAGATCAGGGGGCCTATGGCTACACCTTC.

The sample holds many counts of this clonotype. The V and J genes are TRBV5-1 and TRBJ2-3; D unclear. The germline CDR1 and CDR2 sequences are SGHRS and YFSETQ. Trimming removed 0 bases from V and 0 bases from J, with 11 bases in between. The CDR3 is made up of 16 amino acids. CDR3 nucleotide sequence: TGCGCCAGCAGCTTGGCGCCTCTGGGGAGCACAGATACGCAGTATTTT. It specifies CASSLAPLGSTDTQYF.

In its sample, this clonotype was seen many times. The chain couples TRBV7-6 to TRBJ2-2; TRBD2 matches 8 bases. This CDR3 spans 16 amino acids. Germline CDR1 and CDR2: SGHVS and FNYEAQ. J lost 5 bases, V lost 1 base, and 6 bases had no gene match. The DNA for the CDR3 is TGTGCCAGCAGCTTAGTGGCGGGAGGCCATACCGGGGAGCTGTTTTTT. Protein: CASSLVAGGHTGELFF.

Only a few counts were recorded for this clonotype. Possible read error: a much larger clone is one base away. The rearrangement links TRBV5-8 to TRBJ1-2; unclear D gene. The V end lost 1 base, the J end lost 10 bases, and 11 bases lay between the germline ends. Germline-derived CDR1 and CDR2 are SGHTS and YDEGEE. This CDR3 contains 12 residues. The CDR3 sequence: CASSLYNNDYTF. CDR3 nucleotide sequence: TGTGCCAGCAGCTTGTACAATAATGACTACACCTTC.

In this sample, this clonotype turned up many times. The chain is built from TRBV27 and TRBJ1-1, with D maybe TRBD1 (5 bases). This CDR3 has 14 residues. Germline V gene sequence: CDR1 MNHEY, CDR2 SMNVEV (reference sequence). V lost 6 bases, J lost 4 bases, and 15 bases lay in between. CDR3 DNA sequence: TGTGCCAGCAGCCCTAGGGGACTCGCCACTGAAGCTTTCTTT. It translates to CASSPRGLATEAFF.

This clonotype appeared a few times. This sequence joins TRBV4-1 and TRBJ2-3, with 9 bases matching TRBD1. Unmatched junction bases numbered 8, after V lost 1 base and J lost 6 bases. This CDR3 comprises 16 residues. Germline values: CDR1 MGHRA, CDR2 YSYEKL. The CDR3, as DNA: TGCGCCAGCAGCCAAGTTCCGGGACAGGGAGGGGATACGCAGTATTTT. Its translation: CASSQVPGQGGDTQYF.

This clonotype has at least ten counts. The chain has TRBV9 and TRBJ2-7, with 10 positions matching TRBD2. Losses at the gene ends were 4 bases for V and 3 bases for J; bases not matched to a gene: 7. Germline-derived CDR1 and CDR2 are SGDLS and YYNGEE. This CDR3 has 15 amino acids. CDR3 protein: CASSPAGGPNYEQYF. The CDR3 region has the DNA TGTGCCAGCAGCCCAGCGGGAGGGCCCAACTACGAGCAGTACTTC. The entire variable domain, with the rest obtained from reference TRBV9 and TRBJ2-7, is as follows: DSGVTQTPKHLITATGQRVTLRCSPRSGDLSVYWYQQSLDQGLQFLIQYYNGEERAKGNILERFSAQQFPDLHSELNLSSLELGDSALYFCASSPAGGPNYEQYFGPGTRLTVT.

In its sample, this clonotype was seen many times. The chain is built from TRBV4-3 and TRBJ1-1; no firm D call. Trimming stripped 0 bases from V and 4 bases from J, with 15 bases between. Per the germline V gene, CDR1 is LGHNA and CDR2 is YSLEER. This CDR3 has 16 amino acids. Written as DNA, the CDR3 is TGCGCCAGCAGCCAAGATTTAGGGCAGGAGCGCACTGAAGCTTTCTTT. It is translated as CASSQDLGQERTEAFF.

This clonotype was picked up many times. The rearrangement joins TRBV12-3 or TRBV12-4 to TRBJ1-1; no definite D call. CDR3 length equals 13 residues. The V end was cut by 3 bases, the J end by 1 base, with 6 bases between. CDR3 bases: TGTGCCAGCAGTTTTTCGGGGAACACTGAAGCTTTCTTT. Amino acid sequence: CASSFSGNTEAFF.

The chain links TRBV7-9 to TRBJ2-7, with D perhaps TRBD2 (5 bases). Germline assignment: CDR1 SEHNR and CDR2 FQNEAQ (reference sequence). The V and J ends lost 11 bases and 5 bases respectively, with 13 bases between them. The CDR3 consists of 11 residues. CDR3 nucleotide sequence: TGTGCCGGTGGAGCGGACCACGAGCAGTACTTC. Amino acids: CAGGADHEQYF.

This clonotype was seen repeatedly, ten times or more. The chain is built from TRBV29-1 and TRBJ2-7, with 9 nucleotides matching TRBD1. The junction had 3 bases not matched to a gene; V was cut back by 6 bases and J by 3 bases. Germline V gene data show CDR1 as SQVTM and CDR2 as ANQGSEA. The CDR3 covers 12 residues. Here the CDR3 reads CSVATGGYEQYF. For the CDR3, the DNA is TGCAGCGTAGCGACAGGGGGCTACGAGCAGTACTTC.

This clonotype was counted ten times or more. This chain links TRBV9 with TRBJ2-1; D gene uncertain. With 3 bases removed from V and 8 bases from J, the gap between germline ends came to 9 bases. Germline CDR1 SGDLS, CDR2 YYNGEE. The CDR3 loop spans 12 amino acids. For the CDR3, the DNA is TGTGCCAGCAGCGATCCCTGGGATGAGCAGTTCTTC. This gives the protein CASSDPWDEQFF. The full variable domain, rest sourced from reference TRBV9 and TRBJ2-1, is DSGVTQTPKHLITATGQRVTLRCSPRSGDLSVYWYQQSLDQGLQFLIQYYNGEERAKGNILERFSAQQFPDLHSELNLSSLELGDSALYFCASSDPWDEQFFGPGTRLTVL.

This clonotype has at least ten counts. The chain couples TRBV28 to TRBJ2-5; D is unresolved. The V gene's germline CDR1 is MDHEN and CDR2 SYDVKM. V was pared by 3 bases and J by 5 bases, with 10 bases between. CDR3 size: 13 residues. CDR3 in DNA: TGTGCCAGCAGTTTTGGGGTCGGGGAGACCCAGTACTTC. It yields the protein CASSFGVGETQYF.

The chain recombines TRBV5-8 with TRBJ1-6; D uncertain. The CDR3 is 12 residues long. Trimming pared 4 bases from V and 7 bases from J, leaving 6 bases between. Germline V gene data show CDR1 as SGHTS and CDR2 as YDEGEE. The CDR3 spells CASSRGNSPLHF. CDR3 in DNA: TGTGCCAGCAGCCGAGGGAATTCACCCCTCCACTTT.

The chain recombines TRBV4-1 with TRBJ2-2, with 9 bases fitting TRBD2. V dropped 1 base and J dropped 5; count of bases not matched to a gene: 2. The CDR3 covers 15 residues. Germline V lookup: CDR1 MGHRA, CDR2 YSYEKL. The CDR3 DNA reads TGCGCCAGCAGCCAAGGGACTAGCGTGACCGGGGAGCTGTTTTTT. Protein: CASSQGTSVTGELFF.

This clonotype was seen a handful of times. A much more abundant neighbour one base away suggests this may be a read error. The genes are TRBV27 and TRBJ2-7; D is unresolved. Germline V CDR1 and CDR2: MNHEY, SMNVEV (reference sequence). Trimming left V 2 bases short and J 5 bases short, with 7 bases between. The CDR3 is 12 amino acids. The CDR3 nucleotides read TGTGCCAGCAGTTTAACTGAGAACGAGCAGTACTTC. Protein: CASSLTENEQYF.

About this clonotype itself: A much larger clone lies a single base off, so this may be a read error. This chain connects TRBV29-1 to TRBJ2-7; possible D gene TRBD2, 5 bases. The CDR3 is 15 residues long. Germline CDR1 and CDR2: SQVTM and ANQGSEA. V lost 3 bases to trimming and J lost 3 bases, with 18 bases between them. The CDR3 nucleotides read TGCAGCGTTGAGGCTCCCGGGGTTATTCGCTACGAGCAGTACTTC. This translates into CSVEAPGVIRYEQYF.

The rearrangement joins TRBV7-2 to TRBJ2-1, with TRBD2 matching over 7 bases. CDR3 length equals 15 residues. V shed 8 bases, J shed 3 bases, and the junction held 10 bases outside the gene matches. Germline V gives CDR1 SGHTA, CDR2 FQGNSA. Written as DNA, the CDR3 is TGTGCCAGCGACCTCGGGGGAGGGGTCTACAATGAGCAGTTCTTC. Encoded protein: CASDLGGGVYNEQFF.

This clonotype was counted at least ten times. The V gene is TRBV12-3 or TRBV12-4, the J gene TRBJ1-2; no clear D. V gave up 5 bases and J gave up 7 bases, with 8 bases separating them. The CDR3 loop spans 11 amino acids. CDR3 sequence reads: CASSQLRGYTF. DNA of the CDR3: TGTGCCAGCAGTCAACTCCGTGGCTACACCTTC.

This chain links TRBV4-1 with TRBJ2-2, with 10 bases lining up with TRBD2. Germline CDR1 reads MGHRA; CDR2 reads YSYEKL. There are 15 residues in the CDR3. With 9 bases clipped from V and 6 bases from J, the junction kept 10 bases outside the gene matches. CDR3 nucleotide sequence: TGCGCCAGTGGCGAAGCGGGAGGGCCGGCCGGGGAGCTGTTTTTT. It specifies CASGEAGGPAGELFF.

This clonotype was picked up many times. This chain joins TRBV7-2 and TRBJ2-3; the D gene could be TRBD1 or TRBD2 (5 bases each). CDR1 SGHTA and CDR2 FQGNSA come from the germline V gene. The CDR3 runs to 21 residues. Trimming stripped 4 bases from V and 2 bases from J, with 31 bases between. DNA for the CDR3: TGTGCCAGCAGCTACCGCCCGACCCCATCCCCGGGACGCCTCTTCACAGATACGCAGTATTTT. This codes for CASSYRPTPSPGRLFTDTQYF.

The chain is built from TRBV11-2 and TRBJ2-5, with 9 bases identical to TRBD1. The CDR3 sequence is 15 residues long. Trimming at V came to 4 bases and at J to 5 bases, leaving 8 bases not matched to a gene. Germline lookup yields CDR1 SGHAT and CDR2 FQNNGV. In nucleotides, the CDR3 is TGTGCCAGCAGCTCGGCCGGGACAGGGATGGAGACCCAGTACTTC. Translated: CASSSAGTGMETQYF.

This clonotype occurred many times. V gene TRBV6-1 combines with J gene TRBJ1-5; maybe TRBD1 (5 bases). Trimming shortened V by 6 bases and J by 3 bases, and 9 bases separated the two germline ends. Germline V CDR1 and CDR2: MNHNS, SASEGT. The CDR3 runs 13 residues. The CDR3 loop is CASSGGTNQPQHF. DNA of the CDR3: TGTGCCAGCAGCGGCGGGACCAATCAGCCCCAGCATTTT.

This clonotype came up many times. V is TRBV30 and J is TRBJ1-4, with D perhaps matching TRBD1 (6 bases). The CDR3 extends over 12 amino acids. Germline lookup yields CDR1 GTSNPN and CDR2 SVGIG (reference sequence). V lost 5 bases to trimming and J lost 8 bases, with 12 bases between them. CDR3 residues: CAWSGVMEKLFF. CDR3 sequence (DNA): TGTGCCTGGTCAGGGGTGATGGAAAAACTGTTTTTT.

The V call is TRBV5-1, the J call TRBJ2-3; the D gene is possibly TRBD2 (6 bases). Looked up from germline, CDR1 is SGHRS and CDR2 is YFSETQ. V was pared by 4 bases and J by 2 bases, with 17 bases between. The CDR3 is made up of 16 amino acids. The CDR3 region has the DNA TGCGCCAGCAGCCCGGGACTGTTCGGTGACACAGATACGCAGTATTTT. Its translation is CASSPGLFGDTDTQYF.

This clonotype has a count of ten or more. The V and J genes are TRBV18 and TRBJ2-2; D is perhaps TRBD2 (5 bases). The ends were cut back, 2 bases at V and 1 base at J, with 8 bases in the middle. Germline-derived CDR1 and CDR2 are KGHSH and LQKENI. The CDR3 loop spans 15 amino acids. This CDR3 is CASSPRAENTGELFF. The CDR3 nucleotides read TGTGCCAGCTCACCAAGAGCGGAGAACACCGGGGAGCTGTTTTTT.

Ten or more counts support this clonotype. V and J are TRBV3-1 and TRBJ2-7; D is uncertain. From germline, CDR1 is LGHDT and CDR2 YNNKEL (reference sequence). There are 13 residues in the CDR3. Trimming stripped 1 base from V and 7 bases from J, with 11 bases between. DNA for the CDR3: TGTGCCAGCAGCCAAGTACGGATTGGTGAGCAGTACTTC. It yields the protein CASSQVRIGEQYF.